This T cell receptor (beta chain) was captured by sequencing in a study of cytomegalovirus exposure and HLA in healthy donors (dated by TCRdb to 2016 to 2017). Regarding the study in general: In an earlier analysis of approximately 640 of the donors, less than 350 Gb of sequence data and 90 million to 120 million unique TCR beta sequences from 150 million to 200 million T cells were reported. About 320 gigabases of sequencing data and roughly 90 million unique TCR sequences were included in an early release covering several hundred HLA-typed donors. The genetic ancestry cluster associated with self-reported Caucasian donors included about four fifths of the roughly 400 genotyped donors. The study aimed to test whether cataloging public T cell receptors could reveal signatures of past pathogen exposure. The T cell repertoires of 666 subjects were profiled by immunosequencing and related to cytomegalovirus serostatus. Along with the 666-subject first cohort, a separate validation cohort of around 110 different subjects was used. The study combined high-throughput TCR immunosequencing, statistical association of individual TCRs with disease status, and machine learning to predict cytomegalovirus infection status. To study patterns of TCR occurrence, a later analysis re-analyzed previously published TCR beta repertoires from around 660 donors and added high-resolution HLA genotyping. Rather than using new phenotypic data, the later analysis identified candidate immune exposures from TCR beta sequences and from how often those sequences occurred across donors. An earlier analysis of about 600 of the donors used high-throughput TCR beta sequencing to judge whether each TCR beta V gene segment behaved as functional or pseudogenic. Donor age, sex, ethnicity and CMV serostatus were collected together with the repertoire data. Genome-wide SNP genotypes for about 65% of the 666 donors were used in a later genetic analysis, which treated that subset as a discovery cohort. All discovery cohort repertoires had been generated on a single sequencing platform. HLA typing covered class I and class II loci at four-digit resolution. The number of donors typed differed by locus, with roughly 629-640 for A, B, C, DRB1 and DQB1, roughly 520 for DQA1, 606 for DPA1, and approximately 470 for DPB1. Because of strong linkage in the cohort, a few DR-DQ haplotypes were treated as single units for association and clustering. On average, about 240,000 unique TCR beta nucleotide sequences were sequenced per donor among some 430 genotyped donors of the cohort, with approximately 18% of those sequences being non-productive. What the authors observed across the whole study: Linkage disequilibrium might explain the correlated functional status among segregating V segments, but an unknown experimental factor could not be excluded. In a later analysis, HLA-associated TCR beta chains were found to be more clonally expanded and to have lower generation probabilities than equally common non-associated chains. An earlier analysis of several hundred of the donors showed that most TCR beta V segments appeared in productive rearrangements either about 87% or about 30% of the time, which broadly matched IMGT annotations. At a false discovery rate of 0.05, a later analysis linked fewer than 20,000 TCR beta sequences to specific HLA alleles. This cohort had only TCR beta chains sequenced, and the lack of alpha or paired-chain data limited which features could be detected. Because HLA typing was missing for some donors at each locus, association tests included only the typed subset. Sequencing depth was assumed to be roughly uniform across donors in the presence/absence analyses, though that assumption may not hold. A few of the identified cytomegalovirus-associated TCR beta chains were confirmed in vitro to be specific for cytomegalovirus antigens. Immune exposure information for the cohort was limited to CMV serostatus. According to a later analysis, TCR association rates differed among HLA loci, with DRB1 alleles showing the most associated TCRs and HLA-C alleles showing the fewest. It was suggested by the authors that the approach could potentially be generalized to other disease states and immunological phenotypes. A further reported finding was that TCR beta sequences accurately predicted the HLA-A and HLA-B alleles for most subjects in the first cohort. V-gene and J-gene trimming of TCR beta chains was associated with a missense DCLRE1C variant in a later genetic analysis, and the association was replicated in an independent cohort. In the study, some 160 TCR beta chains were listed as associated with cytomegalovirus. Most TCR sequences were observed very rarely across donors, whereas some public TCRs were present in many individuals. Because the 87-base-pair reads could not distinguish some IMGT-functional V segments, including TRBV6-2 and TRBV6-3, those segments were excluded. A later analysis reported that several top co-occurrence clusters appeared linked to parvovirus B19, influenza, CMV and Epstein-Barr virus. When HLA alleles, especially DR and DQ, strongly co-occurred, TCR associations were difficult to assign to individual alleles. A later genetic analysis reported fewer N-insertions in productive TCRs among donors in an Asian-associated ancestry cluster than the roughly 700-donor mean. The classifier was reported to diagnose cytomegalovirus status with high specificity and sensitivity in both the original cohort and the validation cohort. Most CMV-associated TCR beta chains appeared to be HLA-restricted in a later analysis, and the HLA associations seemed to be driven largely by CMV exposure. A group of highly shared sequence variants was considered likely to be a technical artifact of the sequencing pipeline. Because counts were too low, some 16 rarely observed V segments, including chromosome 9 orphons, were excluded from the earlier analysis of roughly 580 of the donors.

Taken from cysteine to phenylalanine, the CDR3 has 15 residues. The sequence is cut down to CDR3 DNA, 45 bases in frame from base 1. Looking up the germline V gene yields CDR1 ENHRY and CDR2 SYGVKD. Trimmed from V: 2 bases; trimmed from J: 3 bases; junction bases lacking a gene match: 3. In total, over 600 healthy bone marrow donors made up the cohort. At the time of sampling, all cohort members were nominally healthy, though unrecorded immune exposures were likely present. The donor was CMV seronegative and was included in the group of around 320 seronegative cohort members. Every donor gave a peripheral blood sample, and the peripheral blood mononuclear cells from that sample were used for TCR beta sequencing. Genomic DNA was extracted from the blood cell samples with the Qiagen DNeasy Blood Extraction Kit. The library was generated by the immunoSEQ multiplex PCR assay. The multiplex PCR relied on a mix of 60 forward primers for TCR Vbeta segments and 13 reverse primers for TCR Jbeta segments. The CDR3 region of rearranged TCR beta genes was amplified from genomic DNA by a multiplex PCR assay. On the Illumina HiSeq System, the amplified TCR beta libraries were sequenced as 87-base-pair reads. In the original analysis: A later analysis tallied tens of millions of unique TCR beta chains across the 666 repertoires, and around 10 million of those chains were shared by two or more donors. Raw reads were error-corrected and collapsed into unique sequences by a nearest-neighbor algorithm in which closely related sequences were merged to remove PCR and sequencing errors. Alignment of CDR3 sequences to IMGT reference sequences was used to assign V, D and J gene segments. For a sequence to be retained, a match of at least six nucleotides was required to both a V gene segment and a J gene segment. Rearrangements were called productive when the CDR3 lacked stop codons and stayed in frame with V and J; all others were non-productive. CDR3 was defined by IMGT convention, running from the second conserved V-encoded cysteine to the conserved J-encoded phenylalanine. The earlier analysis of about 620 of the donors excluded sequences that lacked an unambiguous match to a single V gene segment. In an earlier analysis of a few hundred of the donors, a V segment was called functional when productive rearrangements were above 56.7%, and segregating when the standard deviation between donors exceeded 5%. A statistical classification framework was built for diagnosing cytomegalovirus status from the catalog of TCR beta chain sequences. A later analysis assigned V and J genes by comparing TCR nucleotide sequences with IMGT/GENE-DB human TR gene sequences. In a later analysis, CDR3 sequences and most-parsimonious VDJ recombination scenarios were assigned using the TCRdist pipeline. In a later analysis, each TCR beta chain was defined by its CDR3 amino acid sequence together with its V-gene family, and reads lacking a unique V-gene family were excluded. A later analysis removed 500 to 600 highly shared, low-generation-probability nucleotide sequences to deal with suspected cross-contamination and a sequencing artifact. A later analysis calculated a clonal expansion index for each public chain from normalized within-repertoire ranks of inferred template counts. Generation probabilities in a later analysis came from a VDJ recombination model fitted to out-of-frame rearrangements, and those results were checked against IGoR. In a later analysis, hypergeometric tests were used to score TCR-TCR, TCR-HLA and TCR-CMV co-occurrence, with a repertoire-size bias correction applied to TCR pairs. A later analysis estimated false discovery rates by permuting HLA or CMV assignments 20 times. In a later analysis, co-occurring TCRs were grouped using DBSCAN, with TCRdist sequence similarity added in when clustering inside HLA-allele-positive subsets. Co-occurrence clustering excluded repertoires with fewer than 30,000 or more than 120,000 public chains, plus five with anomalous nucleotide sharing. TCRdb's version of the immuneACCESS table is confined to in-frame rearrangements and falls short of the full clone set. An unresolved V gene accounts for under half of the shortfall where checked; the remainder is of unknown origin. D and trimming come from the DNA, and the V and J calls and clone size come from that table. This sample lists some 91,000 clones; roughly three quarters were detected once. The ten largest clonotypes hold about 0.79% of the sample.

Comments on this clone: No cognate antigen has been identified for it. Base qualities are missing; no much larger clone stands one base away.

The clonotype comes from a woman aged 55-70 years in good health and CMV-seronegative. The material sequenced was PBMCs. The chain is encoded by TRBV10-3 joined to TRBJ2-5, with TRBD2 identical over 10 junction bases. The DNA is as follows: TGTGCCATCAGTGAGGGACTAGCGGAAAAAGAGACCCAGTACTTC. Its protein reads: CAISEGLAEKETQYF.